This T cell receptor beta chain emerged from a study of regulatory T cells in long-lasting Graves disease. The authors built TCR beta libraries using iRepertoire HTBI primers and Arm-PCR of CDR3 regions. Original methodology: The samples included 60 to 75 TRBV and over eleven TRBJ segments. TCRdb re-derived calls from the multiplex PCR reads in MiXCR, one entry per CDR3 protein. The V and J calls come from TCRdb's annotation, not from the publication. The sample lists 600,000 to 800,000 distinct CDR3 sequences, about 32% occurring once. The time point was: persistent/refractory GD, antithyroid drugs over 5 years with positive TRAb. From PBMCs, RNA was extracted and then used to make the TCR library. This sequence was found in a female donor with Graves disease. The sequenced sample was peripheral blood mononuclear cells (PBMCs), obtained when the disease was refractory, from a patient treated with antithyroid drugs.

In DNA, the CDR3 is TGTGCCAGCAGCGTCGCGCACAATCAGCCCCAGCATTTT. The encoded protein is CASSVAHNQPQHF. The J gene is TRBJ1-5, the V gene TRBV9; D gene ambiguous. With 2 bases removed from V and 3 bases from J, the gap between germline ends came to 6 bases. This CDR3 contains 13 residues. The germline gives CDR1 SGDLS, CDR2 YYNGEE. Looking up the rest from reference TRBV9 and TRBJ1-5 gives the full variable domain: DSGVTQTPKHLITATGQRVTLRCSPRSGDLSVYWYQQSLDQGLQFLIQYYNGEERAKGNILERFSAQQFPDLHSELNLSSLELGDSALYFCASSVAHNQPQHFGDGTRLSIL.